One and the same sample provided the 17 T cell receptor beta chains below, sequenced in a study of T cells after posttransplantation cyclophosphamide (dated by TCRdb to 2016 to 2018). The library was obtained by the immunoSEQ multiplex PCR assay. Imported from immuneACCESS, the table was reduced by TCRdb to in-frame sequences with V and J called. These copies leave out some clones; in studies compared against another copy, an unresolved V gene accounts for under half, and the cause of the remainder is not known. The table notes tens of thousands of clones here, none of them singletons. The ten largest make up roughly 5.8% of the sample. The sequencing sample was made of PBMCs. The receptors were gathered from a man between 25 and 39 years old in good health and a related stem cell transplant donor.

The table lists this clone with many counts. J is TRBJ2-7 and V is TRBV5-4; tentatively, D is TRBD1 (6 bases). V lost 4 bases to trimming and J lost 0 bases, with 14 bases between them. Germline lookup yields CDR1 SGHNT and CDR2 YYREEE (reference sequence). CDR3 size: 15 residues. The CDR3 spells CASSQWDTSSYEQYF. CDR3 bases: TGTGCCAGCAGCCAATGGGACACGAGCTCCTACGAGCAGTACTTC.

This clone came up a few times. This chain connects TRBV6-5 to TRBJ2-5; D uncertain. This CDR3 contains 12 residues. CDR1 and CDR2 (germline): MNHEY, SVGAGI. Trimming shortened V by 5 bases and J by 7 bases, and 11 bases separated the two germline ends. CDR3 residues: CASSTGMGTQYF. CDR3 coding DNA: TGTGCCAGCAGTACGGGTATGGGGACCCAGTACTTC.

This clone was picked up many times. The chain is built from TRBV6-1 and TRBJ1-4; possible D gene TRBD1, 5 bases. Between the trimmed V and J ends, which lost 4 bases and 0 bases, there was a span of 9 bases. In germline, CDR1 is MNHNS, CDR2 SASEGT. CDR3 length: 15 amino acids. The CDR3 sequence is CASSALRATNEKLFF. The CDR3 DNA reads TGTGCCAGCAGTGCCCTCAGGGCAACTAATGAAAAACTGTTTTTT.

This clone has a count of ten or more. This sequence joins TRBV6-6 and TRBJ2-1; 8 nucleotides agree with TRBD1. The CDR3 spans 14 residues. J lost 4 bases, V lost 5 bases, and 4 bases had no gene match. The germline V gene has CDR1 MNHNY and CDR2 SVGAGI (reference sequence). The CDR3 DNA reads as TGTGCCAGCAGTCAGGGACAGGAGTACAATGAGCAGTTCTTC. Protein sequence: CASSQGQEYNEQFF.

In its sample, this clone was seen many times. The gene calls are TRBV27 and TRBJ1-2, with D possibly matching TRBD1 (5 bases). CDR1 and CDR2 from the germline V gene are MNHEY and SMNVEV (reference sequence). The germline V and J ends were trimmed by 2 bases and 8 bases, with 15 bases remaining between them. CDR3 length: 14 amino acids. The chain's CDR3 is CASSLIGQGGGYTF. The CDR3 region has the DNA TGTGCCAGCAGTTTAATCGGGCAGGGAGGCGGCTACACCTTC.

This clone has ten or more counts. DNA of the CDR3: TGTGCCAGCAGTGGACAGGGGGAATTTCAGCCCCAGCATTTT. Translating it yields CASSGQGEFQPQHF. The chain has TRBV6-1 and TRBJ1-5, with 9 bases fitting TRBD1. Germline CDR1 MNHNS, CDR2 SASEGT. CDR3 length equals 14 residues. V lost 4 bases to trimming and J lost 6 bases; unmatched junction nucleotides: 4.

In its sample, this clone was seen many times. The CDR3 nucleotides read TGTGCCAGTTACTCAGGGACTAGCGGGGACGATACGCAGTATTTT. Translated, it gives CASYSGTSGDDTQYF. The chain couples TRBV19 to TRBJ2-3; 13 bases match TRBD2. The CDR3 spans 15 residues. Germline CDR1 is LNHDA and CDR2 is SQIVND (reference sequence). V trimming: 8 bases; J trimming: 6 bases; junction bases outside the gene matches: 8.

In this sample, this clone turned up many times. The rearrangement uses TRBV7-9 and TRBJ2-1; D gene ambiguous. This CDR3 has 13 residues. Trimming took 4 bases from V and 5 from J, leaving 9 bases between them. Per germline, CDR1 SEHNR and CDR2 FQNEAQ (reference sequence). The CDR3 is CASSSPLDNEQFF. DNA for the CDR3: TGTGCCAGCAGCTCGCCCTTAGACAATGAGCAGTTCTTC. Supplemented by reference TRBV7-9 and TRBJ2-1, the full variable domain reads DTGVSQNPRHKITKRGQNVTFRCDPISEHNRLYWYRQTLGQGPEFLTYFQNEAQLEKSRLLSDRFSAERPKGSFSTLEIQRTEQGDSAMYLCASSSPLDNEQFFGPGTRLTVL.

This clone was observed a few times. The chain uses TRBV5-1 and TRBJ2-5, with 8 positions matching TRBD2. V lost 4 bases, J lost 2 bases, and 4 bases stayed unmatched. CDR1 is SGHRS, CDR2 YFSETQ, per germline. This CDR3 has 14 amino acids. The CDR3 region has the DNA TGCGCCAGCAGCGGAGCGGGGGAGCAAGAGACCCAGTACTTC. Protein: CASSGAGEQETQYF.

This clone was counted many times. The chain carries TRBV27 and TRBJ2-4; maybe TRBD1 (6 bases). The CDR3 runs to 18 residues. Trimming shortened V by 0 bases and J by 0 bases, and 15 bases separated the two germline ends. CDR1 and CDR2 (germline): MNHEY, SMNVEV (reference sequence). This CDR3 is CASSLSPQGRPAKNIQYF. The CDR3 coding sequence is TGTGCCAGCAGTTTATCCCCACAGGGTCGCCCAGCCAAAAACATTCAGTACTTC.

This clone was observed many times. This chain uses TRBV28 with TRBJ1-5, with a tentative D call TRBD1 (5 bases). The CDR3 is made up of 15 amino acids. V was pared by 3 bases and J by 3 bases, with 12 bases between. Per the germline V gene, CDR1 is MDHEN and CDR2 is SYDVKM. CDR3 loop: CASSFIQGVNQPQHF. The CDR3 nucleotides read TGTGCCAGCAGTTTCATCCAGGGTGTCAATCAGCCCCAGCATTTT.

The table lists this clone with a few counts. This chain links TRBV5-1 with TRBJ2-3; 13 nucleotides align to TRBD2. There are 16 residues in the CDR3. V shed 3 bases, J shed 2 bases, and the junction held 3 bases outside the gene matches. Germline values: CDR1 SGHRS, CDR2 YFSETQ. The CDR3 spells CASSYGTSGDTDTQYF. CDR3 in DNA: TGCGCCAGCAGCTACGGGACTAGCGGGGACACAGATACGCAGTATTTT.

V gene TRBV9 combines with J gene TRBJ2-3, with 7 bases matching TRBD1. The CDR3 extends over 15 amino acids. With V trimmed by 0 bases and J by 4 bases, 5 bases remained unmatched. Germline V gives CDR1 SGDLS, CDR2 YYNGEE. CDR3 DNA sequence: TGTGCCAGCAGCGTAGCTGGTACAGGGGCAGATACGCAGTATTTT. As protein: CASSVAGTGADTQYF.

This clone was observed many times. The V gene is TRBV9, the J gene TRBJ2-1; 9 bases agree with TRBD1. Germline V CDR1 and CDR2: SGDLS, YYNGEE. J was trimmed by 7 bases and V by 0 bases; bases with no gene match: 8. CDR3 length: 16 amino acids. CDR3 sequence reads: CASSVGSGTGSNEQFF. The CDR3 region has the DNA TGTGCCAGCAGCGTAGGTTCCGGGACAGGGTCAAATGAGCAGTTCTTC.

The V call is TRBV25-1, the J call TRBJ2-3, with TRBD2 identical over 9 bases. The trim removed 3 bases at V and 2 bases at J, leaving 6 bases unmatched. The germline V gene encodes CDR1 MGHDK and CDR2 SYGVNS. The CDR3 extends over 16 amino acids. CDR3 sequence: CASSDASGAITDTQYF. The CDR3 region has the DNA TGTGCCAGCAGTGACGCTAGCGGGGCGATCACAGATACGCAGTATTTT.

This clone appeared many times. The chain joins TRBV5-1 to TRBJ2-1; maybe TRBD2 (6 bases). The V gene's germline CDR1 is SGHRS and CDR2 YFSETQ. With 1 base removed from V and 2 bases from J, the gap between germline ends came to 13 bases. This CDR3 has 16 residues. CDR3 sequence reads: CASSLNSGIAYNEQFF. DNA for the CDR3: TGCGCCAGCAGCTTGAATAGCGGTATCGCCTACAATGAGCAGTTCTTC. The whole variable domain, filled in from reference TRBV5-1 and TRBJ2-1, reads KAGVTQTPRYLIKTRGQQVTLSCSPISGHRSVSWYQQTPGQGLQFLFEYFSETQRNKGNFPGRFSGRQFSNSRSEMNVSTLELGDSALYLCASSLNSGIAYNEQFFGPGTRLTVL.

At least ten counts were recorded for this clone. The chain is built from TRBV19 and TRBJ1-2, with D uncertain. The V end was cut by 7 bases, the J end by 9 bases, with 21 bases between. The CDR3 extends over 14 amino acids. Germline lookup yields CDR1 LNHDA and CDR2 SQIVND (reference sequence). Here the CDR3 DNA reads TGTGCCAGTACCCGGCCTGGGTCGGGTTTAAGCTACACCTTC. Amino acids: CASTRPGSGLSYTF.